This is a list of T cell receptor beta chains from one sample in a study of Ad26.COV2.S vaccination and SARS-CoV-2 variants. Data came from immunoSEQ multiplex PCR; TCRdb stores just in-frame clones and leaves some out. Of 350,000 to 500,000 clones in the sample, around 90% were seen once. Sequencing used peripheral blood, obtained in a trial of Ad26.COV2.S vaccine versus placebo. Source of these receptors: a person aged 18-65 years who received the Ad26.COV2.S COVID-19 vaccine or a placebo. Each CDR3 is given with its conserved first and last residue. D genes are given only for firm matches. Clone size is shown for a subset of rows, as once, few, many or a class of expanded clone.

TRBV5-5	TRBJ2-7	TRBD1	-	TGTGCCAGCAGCCCCGGGACAGCGGTCTACGAGCAGTACTTC	CASSPGTAVYEQYF
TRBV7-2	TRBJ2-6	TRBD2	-	TGTGCCAGCACAGCGGGAACTGGGGCCAACGTCCTGACTTTC	CASTAGTGANVLTF
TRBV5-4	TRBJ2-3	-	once	TGTGCCAGCAGCTTGGCAATGGCAGATACGCAGTATTTT	CASSLAMADTQYF
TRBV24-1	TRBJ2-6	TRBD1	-	TGTGCCACCAGTGATTTCTGGGACAGGGGGCGTTCTTTGGGGGCCAACGTCCTGACTTTC	CATSDFWDRGRSLGANVLTF
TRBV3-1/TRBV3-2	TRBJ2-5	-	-	TGTGCCAGCAGCCAAGATTGGACCCCTGTGAGGACCCAGTACTTC	CASSQDWTPVRTQYF
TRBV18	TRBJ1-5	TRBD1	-	TGTGCCAGCTCAACCGGGACAGGAGAAGGCAATCAGCCCCAGCATTTT	CASSTGTGEGNQPQHF
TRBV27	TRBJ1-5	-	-	TGTGCCAGCAGTTCTCCAAATAGCAATCAGCCCCAGCATTTT	CASSSPNSNQPQHF
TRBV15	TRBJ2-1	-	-	TGTGCCACCAGCAGAGAGCCCAGGTACTATGAGCAGTTCTTC	CATSREPRYYEQFF
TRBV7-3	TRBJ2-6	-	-	TGTGCCAGCAGCTTATTGGGCAGCTCTGGGGCCAACGTCCTGACTTTC	CASSLLGSSGANVLTF
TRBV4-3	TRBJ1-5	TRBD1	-	TGCGCCAGCAGCCAAGGGATACAGGGGGCGAATCAGCCCCAGCATTTT	CASSQGIQGANQPQHF
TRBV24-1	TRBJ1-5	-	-	TGTGCCACCAGTCCACCGGCCGGTCAGCCCCAGCATTTT	CATSPPAGQPQHF
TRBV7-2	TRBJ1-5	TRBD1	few	TGTGCCAGCAGCCAGGACAGGGGGAATCAGCCCCAGCATTTT	CASSQDRGNQPQHF
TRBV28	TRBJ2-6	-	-	TGTGCCAGCAGGCCTACATTGGGCTCTGGGGCCAACGTCCTGACTTTC	CASRPTLGSGANVLTF
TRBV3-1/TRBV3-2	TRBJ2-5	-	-	TGTGCCAGCAGCCTCGGGATTTGGGAGACCCAGTACTTC	CASSLGIWETQYF
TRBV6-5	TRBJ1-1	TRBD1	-	TGTGCCAGCAGTTACTCAACAGGGGGCACTGAAGCTTTCTTT	CASSYSTGGTEAFF
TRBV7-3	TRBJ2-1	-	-	TGTGCCAGCAGTCCTAGCAGTGGCTCCTACAATGAGCAGTTCTTC	CASSPSSGSYNEQFF
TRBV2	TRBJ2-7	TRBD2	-	TGTGCCAGCTTACTAGCGGGGCTATACGAGCAGTACTTC	CASLLAGLYEQYF
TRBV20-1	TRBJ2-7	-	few	TGCAGTGCTGTGAGCTCCTACGAGCAGTACTTC	CSAVSSYEQYF
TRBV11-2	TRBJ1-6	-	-	TGTGCCAGCAGCACACCGGATGTCAGAAGGAATAATTCACCCCTCCACTTT	CASSTPDVRRNNSPLHF
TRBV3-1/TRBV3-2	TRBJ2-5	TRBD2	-	TGTGCCAGCAGTCCCGGACTAGCGCACCAAGAGACCCAGTACTTC	CASSPGLAHQETQYF
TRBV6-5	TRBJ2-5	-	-	TGTGCCAGCAGCAGGGACTACCAAGAGACCCAGTACTTC	CASSRDYQETQYF
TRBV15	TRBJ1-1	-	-	TGTGCCACCAGCAGAGATCAGGGAGTGAACACTGAAGCTTTCTTT	CATSRDQGVNTEAFF
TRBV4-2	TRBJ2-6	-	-	TGTGCCAGCAGCCAAGTGGGCTGGGGCCACTCTGGGGCCAACGTCCTGACTTTC	CASSQVGWGHSGANVLTF
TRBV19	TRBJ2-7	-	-	TGTGCCAGTAGTACCGGGAATTGGGCTACCTACGAGCAGTACTTC	CASSTGNWATYEQYF
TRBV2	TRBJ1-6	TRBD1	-	TGTGCCAGCAGACCGCCGGGACAGCATTCACCCCTCCACTTT	CASRPPGQHSPLHF
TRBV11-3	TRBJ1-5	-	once	TGTGTCAGCAGCCCGGGACAAAGCAATCAGCCCCAGCATTTT	CVSSPGQSNQPQHF
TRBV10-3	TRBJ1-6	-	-	TGTGCCATCAGTCGCGGGGGAGATTCACCCCTCCACTTT	CAISRGGDSPLHF
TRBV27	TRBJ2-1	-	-	TGTGCCAGCAGTCTCCTGGCTAGCGCAGACAATGAGCAGTTCTTC	CASSLLASADNEQFF
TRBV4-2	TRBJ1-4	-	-	TGTGCCAGCAGCCAAGCCGAATTTAGGGTCTCAAATGAAAAACTGTTTTTT	CASSQAEFRVSNEKLFF
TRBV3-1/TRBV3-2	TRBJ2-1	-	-	TGTGCCAGCAGCCCCGAAGGCCTTGGGCAGTTCTTC	CASSPEGLGQFF
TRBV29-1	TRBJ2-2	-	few	TGCAGCGCCAGCCCTCAACTAGAGAACACCGGGGAGCTGTTTTTT	CSASPQLENTGELFF
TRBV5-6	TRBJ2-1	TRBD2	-	TGTGCCAGCAGCTTGGGGCTACTAGCGACCTACAATGAGCAGTTCTTC	CASSLGLLATYNEQFF
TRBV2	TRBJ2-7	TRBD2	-	TGTGCCAGCAGTGAAATAGTAGCGGGGGCCTACGAGCAGTACTTC	CASSEIVAGAYEQYF
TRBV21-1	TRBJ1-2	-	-	TGTGCCAGCAGCAGCCCAGGGTCCAATTATGGCTACACCTTC	CASSSPGSNYGYTF
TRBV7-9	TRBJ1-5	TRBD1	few	TGTGCCAGCAGCGTGGACAGGGGAAATCAGCCCCAGCATTTT	CASSVDRGNQPQHF
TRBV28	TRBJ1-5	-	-	TGTGCCAGCAGTTTCTCGGATCAGCCCCAGCATTTT	CASSFSDQPQHF
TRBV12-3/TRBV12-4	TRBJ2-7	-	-	TGTGCCAGCAGTTTACCCCCCTACGAGCAGTACTTC	CASSLPPYEQYF
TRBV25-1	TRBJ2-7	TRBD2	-	TGTGCCAGCAGTGAACTTGCGGGAGGGCCCTACGAGCAGTACTTC	CASSELAGGPYEQYF
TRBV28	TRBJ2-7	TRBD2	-	TGTGCCAGCGTTAGCGGGAGTTTCCACGAGCAGTACTTC	CASVSGSFHEQYF
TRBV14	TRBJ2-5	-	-	TGTGCCAGCAGCACCACCGACCGGGGGAGGTGGCAAGAGACCCAGTACTTC	CASSTTDRGRWQETQYF
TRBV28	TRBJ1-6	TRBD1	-	TGTGCCAGCAGTTGGGACAGGGGGTACTCACCCCTCCACTTT	CASSWDRGYSPLHF
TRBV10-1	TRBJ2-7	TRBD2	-	TGCGCCAGCAGGGCCCCGCGACTAGCGGGAGCAGCCTACGAGCAGTACTTC	CASRAPRLAGAAYEQYF
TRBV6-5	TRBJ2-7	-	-	TGTGCCAGCAGTTATTACCAGGGAGTAGGAGGCTACGAGCAGTACTTC	CASSYYQGVGGYEQYF
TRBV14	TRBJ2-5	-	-	TGTGCCAGCAGCCAAGATGTCTTCGGGAGCACGCAGACCCAGTACTTC	CASSQDVFGSTQTQYF
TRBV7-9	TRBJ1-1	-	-	TGTGCCAGCAGCCGGGACGGAGGATTGAACACTGAAGCTTTCTTT	CASSRDGGLNTEAFF